The entry below gives a single TCR beta chain sequence along with its context. What antigen it recognizes has not been identified. No base quality information exists; no much larger clone differs at one position. This record belongs to a study of identical twins (TCRdb year 2016). Notes on the research overall: To test whether fetal clonotypes persist, the study used deep sequencing on TCR alpha and beta repertoires from monozygotic twins, unrelated adults of various ages, and cord blood. To rule out contamination, the twin experiments were replicated at different times with different library preparation protocols.

Study-wide findings and limitations: In monozygotic twins, out-of-frame TCR alpha sharing was systematically underestimated by recombination models, although the models agreed with sharing between unrelated individuals. Compared with coincidental sharing between unrelated individuals, an excess of low generation-probability sequences was observed among out-of-frame TCR alpha sequences shared between twins. A weaker excess of twin sharing was found in beta out-of-frame sequences because the signal-to-noise ratio was lowered by fewer shared sequences. Invariant T cells such as MAIT and iNKT could partly confound zero-insertion analyses, though diverse VJ usage argued against this for most clonotypes. Because the same donors could not be followed over many years, the conclusions relied on cross-sectional statistical analysis. Fewer insertions were carried by abundant cord blood beta clonotypes, a similar but weaker trend appeared in young adult naive repertoires, and no such trend appeared in memory repertoires.

From the cysteine up to the phenylalanine, the CDR3 has a length of 12 residues. This entry keeps only the CDR3 DNA: 36 bases, framed from base 1. Reading the germline V gene (reference sequence) gives CDR1 WNHNN and CDR2 SYGVQD. Every donor was a healthy Caucasian. The twin cohort comprised three pairs of female monozygotic twins, all aged about 18 to 30 years. Positive isolation kits from Invitrogen were used to isolate CD4+ and CD8+ T cell populations. Receptors were amplified or captured by 5' RACE. The listed sequencing device is Illumina HiSeq 2000. Template switching added a universal primer binding site, and the final cDNA carried a unique molecular identifier that allowed TCR cDNA molecules to be counted accurately. Specific primers in the conserved constant-segment region were used to synthesize first-strand cDNA for the TCR alpha and beta chains. To control for contamination, every cDNA library carried two barcodes: a SMART-Mk sample barcode plus Illumina barcodes. Two successive PCR steps introduced TruSeq adapter sequences along with Illumina sample barcodes. The TCR alpha and beta cDNA libraries were sequenced on the Illumina HiSeq platform using custom primers. The paper's data handling went like this. MiGEC was used to process raw reads and extract unique molecular identifiers, and MiXCR was used to find CDR3 positions. Recombination models were inferred per individual with the repgenHMM and IGoR tools using an EM algorithm. Shared clonotypes were analyzed with the tcR package in R, and sharing was normalized by the product of cloneset sizes. To study raw recombination without the effects of thymic and clonal selection, out-of-frame nonproductive sequences were analyzed. TCRdb's own reprocessing of the public reads used fastp at Q25 and MiXCR and kept productive beta chains. Rows are unified per CDR3 protein, each entry keeping the most common DNA and genes. TCRdb, rather than the study authors, made the V and J calls. The sample table shows about 470,000 distinct CDR3 sequences, and less than 25% are seen once. Jointly, the top ten make up approximately 2.9% of the sample.

These sequences were also reported in another study, on T cells expressing NK-cell markers. The second study also describes: About eight donors provided sorted CD3+CD56+NKG2C+, CD3+CD56+NKG2C- and CD3+CD56-NKG2C+ T-cell subsets, whose TCR beta-chain repertoires were profiled. Among the eight sequenced donors, only one was HCMV-seronegative, while the other seven were HCMV-seropositive. To restrict sorting to alphabetaTCR-expressing T cells, an anti-gammadeltaTCR antibody was added in several experiments. In several donors, the dominant CD3+CD56+NKG2C+ clonotypes were found to rank among the top 10 CD8+ clonotypes and to make up 1.0-7.0% of CD8+ T cells. Those dominant clonotypes were again the most abundant among CD3+CD56-NKG2C+ cells in several donors, at about 25-60.1%. Whether the expanded NKG2C-expressing T cell clones were specific for HCMV antigens remained unclear. The eight sequenced donors were randomly selected healthy volunteers, three men and five women. To determine HCMV serostatus, a commercial ELISA kit was used to detect HCMV-specific IgG in serum. Reads were demultiplexed and grouped by UMI with MIGEC, and clonotypes were assembled and quantified with MiTCR. To exclude erroneous sequences, only TCR cDNA sequences supported by at least two reads were retained. Downstream repertoire analysis used the tcR package, and clonotypes were matched across fractions by CDR3 nucleotide sequence plus V segment. Antigen specificity was annotated against VDJdb with VDJmatch, allowing one amino acid substitution in CDR3.

Input material: CD4+ T cells sorted from blood. The V gene is TRBV10-1 and the J gene is TRBJ2-7; TRBD2 matches 8 bases in the middle. This sequence originates from a woman between 18 and 29 years old in good health. The nucleotide sequence is TGCGTCCCGGGAGGGCCCGGGGACGAGCAGTACTTC. This translates into CVPGGPGDEQYF.